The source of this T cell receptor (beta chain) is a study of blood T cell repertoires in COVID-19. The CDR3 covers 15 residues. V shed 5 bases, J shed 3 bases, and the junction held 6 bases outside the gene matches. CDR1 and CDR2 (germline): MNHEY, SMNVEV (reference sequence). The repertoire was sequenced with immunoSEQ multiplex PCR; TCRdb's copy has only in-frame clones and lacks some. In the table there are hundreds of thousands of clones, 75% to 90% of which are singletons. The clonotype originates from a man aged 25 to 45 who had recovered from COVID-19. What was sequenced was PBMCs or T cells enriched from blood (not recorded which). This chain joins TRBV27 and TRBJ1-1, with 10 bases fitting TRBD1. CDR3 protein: CASSQDRGPYTEAFF. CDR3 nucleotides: TGTGCCAGCAGTCAAGACAGGGGGCCCTACACTGAAGCTTTCTTT.